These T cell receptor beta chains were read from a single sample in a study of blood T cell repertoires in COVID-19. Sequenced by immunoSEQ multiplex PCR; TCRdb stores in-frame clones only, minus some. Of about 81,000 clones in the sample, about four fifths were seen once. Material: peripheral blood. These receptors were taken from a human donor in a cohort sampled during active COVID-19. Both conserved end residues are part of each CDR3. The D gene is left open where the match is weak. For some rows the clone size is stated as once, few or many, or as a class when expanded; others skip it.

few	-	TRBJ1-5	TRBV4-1	CASSQDQIQLAGQPQHF	TGCGCCAGCAGCCAAGATCAGATACAGCTGGCGGGTCAGCCCCAGCATTTT
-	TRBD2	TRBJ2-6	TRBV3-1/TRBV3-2	CASSLLGLAGSGANVLTF	TGTGCCAGCAGCCTCCTCGGGCTAGCGGGTTCTGGGGCCAACGTCCTGACTTTC
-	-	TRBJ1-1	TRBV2	CASSRRPGVEDWAFF	TGTGCCAGCAGTAGGAGGCCCGGAGTGGAGGATTGGGCTTTCTTT
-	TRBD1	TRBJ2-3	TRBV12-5	CASGSPGTGSTDTQYF	TGTGCTAGTGGTTCCCCAGGGACAGGGTCCACAGATACGCAGTATTTT
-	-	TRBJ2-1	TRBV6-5	CASRLQGNEQFF	TGTGCCAGCAGATTACAGGGAAATGAGCAGTTCTTC
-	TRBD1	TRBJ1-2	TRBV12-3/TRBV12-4	CASSRGATYGYTF	TGTGCCAGCAGCAGGGGGGCCACCTATGGCTACACCTTC
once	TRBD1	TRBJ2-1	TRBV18	CASSPGQASHSEQFF	TGTGCCAGCTCACCGGGACAGGCTAGCCACAGTGAGCAGTTCTTC
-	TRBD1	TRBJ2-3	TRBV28	CASSLPGGTGMILSSTDTQYF	TGTGCCAGCAGTCTACCTGGAGGGACAGGGATGATCTTGTCTAGCACAGATACGCAGTATTTT
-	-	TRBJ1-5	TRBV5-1	CASGLAPDSLQHF	TGCGCCAGCGGCCTGGCCCCGGACAGCCTGCAGCATTTT
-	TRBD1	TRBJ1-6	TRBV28	CASRVDRVGNSPLHF	TGTGCCAGCAGAGTAGACAGGGTGGGTAATTCACCCCTCCACTTT
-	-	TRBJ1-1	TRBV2	CASRGIGQNTEAFF	TGTGCCAGCAGAGGAATCGGACAGAACACTGAAGCTTTCTTT
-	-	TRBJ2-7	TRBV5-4	CASSLSGSRLFEQYF	TGTGCCAGCAGCTTATCCGGGAGTCGTCTTTTCGAGCAGTACTTC
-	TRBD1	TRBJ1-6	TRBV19	CASTPGTGIYNSPLHF	TGTGCCAGTACCCCTGGGACAGGGATATATAATTCACCCCTCCACTTT
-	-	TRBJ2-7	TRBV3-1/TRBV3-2	CASSLRGDEQYF	TGTGCCAGCAGCCTTAGAGGCGACGAGCAGTACTTC